This TCR beta chain was observed in a study of CD39 and CD103 CD8 tumor-infiltrating T cells. CD39 and CD103 defined DN, SP and DP subsets of CD3+CD4-CD8+CD45RA- TILs. This CDR3 contains 13 residues. Per germline, CDR1 SEHNR and CDR2 FQNEAQ (reference sequence). About this clone: At one of its ends the junction is not consistent with the germline gene, which may arise from a read error.

Measured with immunoSEQ multiplex PCR; TCRdb has only the in-frame clones, and not every one. The sample has around 410 clones, roughly 70% seen once. The sequence was obtained from a human donor with head and neck squamous cell carcinoma. The sequenced sample was CD39- CD103+ CD8+ T cells sorted from the tumor. Subset: CD103+CD39- single-positive CD45RA- CD8 T cells. The chain uses TRBV7-9 and TRBJ2-1, with 12 bases identical to TRBD2. For the CDR3, the DNA is TGTGCCAGCAGCTTAGAGCTAGCGGGGGGGTGGCTCTTC. Its translation is CASSLELAGGWLF.